Below are 27 T cell receptor beta chains sequenced from a single sample in a study of identical twins. From the 5' RACE reads, TCRdb called clonotypes with MiXCR, one entry per CDR3 protein. This table has hundreds of thousands of distinct CDR3 sequences, less than 10% appearing once. The sample also formed part of further work on yellow fever vaccine responses in identical twins.

The sample consisted of PBMCs. These receptors were taken from a woman aged 18-30 years in good health.

J is TRBJ2-2 and V is TRBV9; no firm D call. This CDR3 region has 12 residues. V was clipped by 0 bases and J by 8 bases, with 5 bases between them. Germline values: CDR1 SGDLS, CDR2 YYNGEE. CDR3 DNA sequence: TGTGCCAGCAGCGTAGTCCGTGGGGAGCTGTTTTTT. Amino acids: CASSVVRGELFF.

The chain is built from TRBV11-1 and TRBJ2-3; D is possibly TRBD2 (6 bases). Germline V gene sequence: CDR1 SGHAT, CDR2 FQDESV (reference sequence). This CDR3 comprises 17 residues. V lost 4 bases and J 2 bases, leaving 19 bases between the germline ends. The CDR3 DNA is TGTGCCAGCAGCTCCTATTTAGGGGAGGCGTTCACAGATACGCAGTATTTT. Residues: CASSSYLGEAFTDTQYF.

This clonotype was seen a few times. V and J are TRBV4-1 and TRBJ2-5; either TRBD1 or TRBD2 may supply D (6 bases each). V shed 1 base and J shed 5 bases, with 14 bases lying between them. CDR1 and CDR2 from the germline V gene are MGHRA and YSYEKL. This CDR3 spans 15 amino acids. This CDR3 reads CASSQGPGARETQYF. CDR3 nucleotide sequence: TGCGCCAGCAGCCAAGGACCGGGGGCACGGGAGACCCAGTACTTC.

The rearrangement joins TRBV29-1 to TRBJ2-7; TRBD1 or TRBD2 may be the D gene (5 bases each). This CDR3 comprises 11 residues. CDR1 SQVTM and CDR2 ANQGSEA come from the germline V gene. Trimming pared 7 bases from V and 10 bases from J, leaving 17 bases between. CDR3 amino acids: CSALGHPGQYF. CDR3 sequence (DNA): TGCAGCGCCTTAGGACACCCGGGACAGTACTTC.

The V gene is TRBV3-1, the J gene TRBJ2-5; 11 nucleotides line up with TRBD2. The germline gives CDR1 LGHDT, CDR2 YNNKEL (reference sequence). V dropped 4 bases and J dropped 5; count of bases not matched to a gene: 6. The CDR3 is 15 residues long. The CDR3 nucleotides are TGTGCCAGCAGCCCCGAACTAGCGGGGGATGAGACCCAGTACTTC. Amino acid sequence: CASSPELAGDETQYF.

This clonotype was seen a handful of times. The rearrangement uses TRBV4-2 and TRBJ2-7; 15 nucleotides agree with TRBD2. V trimming: 0 bases; J trimming: 12 bases; junction bases outside the gene matches: 6. Germline assignment: CDR1 LGHNA and CDR2 YNFKEQ. The CDR3 sequence is 15 residues long. In DNA, the CDR3 is TGTGCCAGCAGCCAAGATCGGACTAGCGGGAGGGCTATGTACTTC. Its protein product is CASSQDRTSGRAMYF.

The table lists this clonotype with a few counts. CDR3 DNA: TGTGCCTCTCTGGGAGCGGTGAACACCGGGGAGCTGTTTTTT. Protein product: CASLGAVNTGELFF. The chain joins TRBV7-9 to TRBJ2-2, with D possibly matching TRBD2 (5 bases). The V and J ends lost 11 bases and 1 base respectively, with 14 bases between them. CDR3 length: 14 amino acids. Germline V CDR1 and CDR2: SEHNR, FQNEAQ (reference sequence).

J is TRBJ2-7 and V is TRBV7-9; a weak D match, TRBD2 (5 bases). The CDR3 covers 16 residues. The V and J ends lost 3 bases and 8 bases respectively, with 23 bases between them. Germline CDR1 and CDR2: SEHNR and FQNEAQ (reference sequence). Written as DNA, the CDR3 is TGTGCCAGCAGCTTCCCGGCGGTGGCTAGCCCCCCCCAGCAGTACTTC. Translated: CASSFPAVASPPQQYF.

This clonotype was observed a handful of times. This chain connects TRBV6-1 to TRBJ1-1; D uncertain. The V gene lost 7 bases and the J gene lost 4 bases, with 13 bases spanning the gap. Germline CDR1 is MNHNS and CDR2 is SASEGT. The CDR3 has 13 residues. The CDR3 DNA sequence: TGTGCCAGCACCCTCCGGTCAGGCACTGAAGCTTTCTTT. Translating gives CASTLRSGTEAFF.

In the case of this clonotype: This may arise from a read error, as a much more abundant clone is one base away. The rearrangement uses TRBV25-1 and TRBJ2-2; a weak D match, TRBD2 (5 bases). Germline lookup yields CDR1 MGHDK and CDR2 SYGVNS. The length of the CDR3 is 14 residues. The V and J ends lost 4 bases and 3 bases respectively, with 9 bases between them. The CDR3, as DNA: TGTGCCAGCAGTGTCGACGGGGACACCGGGGAGCTGTTTTTT. As protein: CASSVDGDTGELFF.

The chain recombines TRBV6-4 with TRBJ2-7; D ambiguous. Germline V lookup: CDR1 MRHNA, CDR2 SNTAGT. This CDR3 region has 17 residues. V was shortened by 3 bases and J by 1 base, with 19 bases between the two germline ends. CDR3 protein: CASSEVKNLHLSYEQYF. Here the CDR3 DNA reads TGTGCCAGCAGTGAGGTAAAAAACCTCCACCTTTCCTACGAGCAGTACTTC.

The chain carries TRBV9 and TRBJ2-7; D not resolved. Trimming took 0 bases from V and 6 from J, leaving 10 bases between them. This CDR3 has 13 residues. Germline-derived CDR1 and CDR2 are SGDLS and YYNGEE. The CDR3 loop reads CASSVVPESEQYF. In DNA form, the CDR3 reads TGTGCCAGCAGCGTAGTCCCCGAGTCCGAGCAGTACTTC.

CDR3 sequence reads: CASKLRDRGAYGYTF. The CDR3 DNA reads as TGTGCCAGCAAACTCCGGGACAGGGGGGCCTATGGCTACACCTTC. This rearrangement joins TRBV3-1 to TRBJ1-2; 11 bases are shared with TRBD1. Germline V gene lookup returns CDR1 LGHDT and CDR2 YNNKEL (reference sequence). The CDR3 is 15 residues long. Losses at the gene ends were 7 bases for V and 4 bases for J; bases not matched to a gene: 8.

This clonotype was found a few times. The chain has TRBV12-3 or TRBV12-4 and TRBJ2-7, with 9 bases aligning to TRBD1. J was trimmed by 5 bases and V by 6 bases; bases with no gene match: 14. The CDR3 sequence is 16 residues long. CDR3 in amino acids: CASSIKTGTGLHEQYF. The CDR3 coding sequence is TGTGCCAGCAGCATTAAAACCGGGACAGGGCTCCACGAGCAGTACTTC.

This clonotype was seen at least ten times. The chain uses TRBV10-3 and TRBJ2-7, with 7 bases lining up with TRBD1. With V trimmed by 10 bases and J by 5 bases, 8 bases remained unmatched. The CDR3 extends over 12 amino acids. Germline-derived CDR1 and CDR2 are ENHRY and SYGVKD. The CDR3 coding sequence is TGTGCCACCACACCAGACAGGGACGAGCAGTACTTC. This encodes CATTPDRDEQYF.

The gene calls are TRBV5-1 and TRBJ2-3, with D possibly matching TRBD2 (5 bases). Trimming left V 5 bases short and J 4 bases short, with 14 bases between. The CDR3 is 14 residues long. The germline V gene encodes CDR1 SGHRS and CDR2 YFSETQ. The CDR3 loop is CASSPILAADTQYF. CDR3 nucleotide sequence: TGCGCCAGCAGTCCCATTCTAGCCGCAGATACGCAGTATTTT.

The chain recombines TRBV28 with TRBJ1-2; D gene ambiguous. V was pared by 3 bases and J by 4 bases, with 6 bases between. The germline CDR1 and CDR2 sequences are MDHEN and SYDVKM. The CDR3 covers 12 residues. The CDR3 loop reads CASSLDVYGYTF. The CDR3 region has the DNA TGTGCCAGCAGTTTGGACGTCTATGGCTACACCTTC.

The rearrangement joins TRBV3-1 to TRBJ1-6; the match to TRBD1 covers 7 bases. J gave up 7 bases and V 3 bases, and 3 bases lay outside the gene matches. The CDR3 has 14 amino acids. Germline CDR1 reads LGHDT; CDR2 reads YNNKEL (reference sequence). The CDR3 DNA reads TGTGCCAGCAGCCAGGCAGGGGGGAATTCACCCCTCCACTTT. The encoded protein is CASSQAGGNSPLHF.

The rearrangement links TRBV6-1 to TRBJ2-7; 7 nucleotides agree with TRBD1. The germline V gene has CDR1 MNHNS and CDR2 SASEGT. The CDR3 has 14 residues. Losses at the gene ends were 4 bases for V and 2 bases for J; bases not matched to a gene: 5. CDR3 in amino acids: CASSAGTETYEQYF. The CDR3 DNA reads as TGTGCCAGCAGTGCCGGGACAGAGACCTACGAGCAGTACTTC.

This chain connects TRBV20-1 to TRBJ2-1; D unresolved. Trimming took off 7 bases at V and 3 bases at J, with 7 bases between the two ends. Germline CDR1 reads DFQATT; CDR2 reads SNEGSKA (reference sequence). The length of the CDR3 is 11 residues. Written as DNA, the CDR3 is TGCAGTGGCCTCCGCTACAATGAGCAGTTCTTC. Its protein is CSGLRYNEQFF.

V and J are TRBV2 and TRBJ2-5, with 9 bases matching TRBD1. Germline CDR1 is SNHLY and CDR2 is FYNNEI. This CDR3 contains 15 residues. The J segment lost 2 bases and the V segment lost 4 bases, leaving 5 bases of the junction unmatched. DNA for the CDR3: TGTGCCAGCAGTGGATGGGACAGGGTTCAAGAGACCCAGTACTTC. It translates to CASSGWDRVQETQYF.

The sample holds a few counts of this clonotype. The chain combines TRBV5-1 with TRBJ1-4; 8 nucleotides agree with TRBD1. The junction had 6 bases not matched to a gene; V was cut back by 4 bases and J by 7 bases. CDR1 and CDR2 (germline): SGHRS, YFSETQ. There are 14 residues in the CDR3. CDR3 DNA: TGCGCCAGCAGCGAGACAGGGGTTACTGAAAAACTGTTTTTT. It translates to CASSETGVTEKLFF.

The chain has TRBV4-1 and TRBJ2-2; TRBD1 agrees at 9 bases. Germline loops: CDR1 MGHRA, CDR2 YSYEKL. The V segment lost 4 bases and the J segment 6 bases; nucleotides outside the gene matches: 9. The CDR3 is 16 residues long. CDR3 sequence: CASSLHLGQGAGELFF. In DNA, the CDR3 is TGCGCCAGCAGCCTGCATTTGGGACAGGGAGCCGGGGAGCTGTTTTTT.

The CDR3: CASSFMRGGTYEQYF. In DNA form, the CDR3 reads TGTGCCAGCAGTTTCATGAGGGGAGGAACCTACGAGCAGTACTTC. The V call is TRBV27, the J call TRBJ2-7; D possibly corresponds to TRBD2 (6 bases). Per germline, CDR1 MNHEY and CDR2 SMNVEV (reference sequence). Trimming shortened V by 3 bases and J by 2 bases, and 14 bases separated the two germline ends. This CDR3 contains 15 residues.

In its sample, this clonotype was seen a few times. The gene calls are TRBV5-1 and TRBJ2-5; perhaps D is TRBD1 or TRBD2 (5 bases each). The CDR3 totals 15 residues. The V end lost 2 bases, the J end lost 1 base, and 12 bases lay between the germline ends. Germline lookup yields CDR1 SGHRS and CDR2 YFSETQ. The CDR3 here is CASSFATGPQETQYF. CDR3 coding DNA: TGCGCCAGCAGCTTCGCGACGGGGCCCCAAGAGACCCAGTACTTC.

In this sample, this clonotype turned up a few times. The genes are TRBV29-1 and TRBJ2-1, with D possibly being TRBD2 (6 bases). The germline gives CDR1 SQVTM, CDR2 ANQGSEA. The CDR3 covers 13 residues. The V end lost 4 bases, the J end lost 5 bases, and 12 bases lay between the germline ends. The CDR3 nucleotides are TGCAGCGTTGGTGGCGGGGTCCACAATGAGCAGTTCTTC. Translating gives CSVGGGVHNEQFF.

This clonotype was seen a handful of times. The chain recombines TRBV28 with TRBJ2-1, with 13 bases lining up with TRBD2. Germline assignment: CDR1 MDHEN and CDR2 SYDVKM. V was clipped by 4 bases and J by 9 bases; unmatched bases: 18. This CDR3 has 19 residues. CDR3 DNA sequence: TGTGCCAGCAGTTCCCGAACATTTAAACTAGCGGGAGGGTACGGTGAGCAGTTCTTC. As protein: CASSSRTFKLAGGYGEQFF.